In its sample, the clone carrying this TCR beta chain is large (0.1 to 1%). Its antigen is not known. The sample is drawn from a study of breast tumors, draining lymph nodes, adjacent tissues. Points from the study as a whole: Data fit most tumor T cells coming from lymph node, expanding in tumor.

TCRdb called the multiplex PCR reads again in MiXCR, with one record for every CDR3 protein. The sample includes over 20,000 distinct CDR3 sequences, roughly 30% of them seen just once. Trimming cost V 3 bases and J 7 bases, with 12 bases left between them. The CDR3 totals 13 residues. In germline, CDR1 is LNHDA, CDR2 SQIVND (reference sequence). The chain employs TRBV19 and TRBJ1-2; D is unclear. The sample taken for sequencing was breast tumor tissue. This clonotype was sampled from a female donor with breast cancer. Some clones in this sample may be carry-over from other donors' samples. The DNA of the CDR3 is TGTGCCAGTAGTATCCCACCCTCTTCTGGCTACACCTTC. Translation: CASSIPPSSGYTF.